The T cell receptor beta chain described here comes from a study of blood T cell repertoires in COVID-19. Across the whole study: The United States, Italy and Spain supplied acute and convalescent COVID-19 samples.

The data were produced by immunoSEQ multiplex PCR, yet TCRdb's version contains in-frame clones alone and is incomplete. The data contain under 250,000 clones, about four fifths of them singletons. Germline V gene lookup returns CDR1 MRHNA and CDR2 SNTAGT. The CDR3 extends over 13 amino acids. J was trimmed by 14 bases and V by 3 bases; bases with no gene match: 5. This chain joins TRBV6-4 and TRBJ2-1; 12 positions match TRBD2. The TCR was taken from a woman aged 40-49 years who had been exposed to COVID-19. Sequenced sample: PBMCs or T cells enriched from blood (not recorded which). DNA of the CDR3: TGTGCCAGCAGTGAGGCTAGCGGGGGGGCCAAGTTCTTC. This sequence encodes CASSEASGGAKFF.